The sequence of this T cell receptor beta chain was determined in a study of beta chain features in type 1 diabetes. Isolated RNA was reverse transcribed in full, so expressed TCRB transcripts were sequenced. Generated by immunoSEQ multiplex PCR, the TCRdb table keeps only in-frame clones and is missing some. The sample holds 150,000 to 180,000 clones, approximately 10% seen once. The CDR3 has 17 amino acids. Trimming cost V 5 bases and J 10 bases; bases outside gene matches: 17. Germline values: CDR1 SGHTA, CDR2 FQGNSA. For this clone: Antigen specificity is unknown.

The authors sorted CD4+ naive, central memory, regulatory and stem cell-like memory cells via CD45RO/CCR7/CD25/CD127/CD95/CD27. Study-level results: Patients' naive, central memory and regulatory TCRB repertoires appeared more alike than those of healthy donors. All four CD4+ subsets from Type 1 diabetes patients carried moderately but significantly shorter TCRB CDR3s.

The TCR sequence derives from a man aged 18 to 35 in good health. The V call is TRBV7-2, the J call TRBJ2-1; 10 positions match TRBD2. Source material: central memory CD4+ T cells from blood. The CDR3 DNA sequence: TGTGCCAGCAGCCCGACTAGCGGGCGTGGACCCCGCAACGAGCAGTTCTTC. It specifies CASSPTSGRGPRNEQFF.